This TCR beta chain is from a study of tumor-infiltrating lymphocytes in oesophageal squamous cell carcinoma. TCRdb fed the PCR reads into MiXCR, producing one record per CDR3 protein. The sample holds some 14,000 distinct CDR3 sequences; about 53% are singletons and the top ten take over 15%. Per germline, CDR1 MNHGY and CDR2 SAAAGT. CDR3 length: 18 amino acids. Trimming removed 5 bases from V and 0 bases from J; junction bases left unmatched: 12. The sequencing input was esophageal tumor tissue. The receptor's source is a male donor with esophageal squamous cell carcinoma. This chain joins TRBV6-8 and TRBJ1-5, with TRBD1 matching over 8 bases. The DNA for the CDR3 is TGTGCCAGCAGTCCCCGTCGGACAGGGAGGAATAGCAATCAGCCCCAGCATTTT. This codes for CASSPRRTGRNSNQPQHF.